Listed below are T cell receptor beta chains from one sample, sequenced in a study of memory CD4+ T cells and cytomegalovirus serostatus. The protocol was immunoSEQ multiplex PCR, while the TCRdb copy is restricted to in-frame clones and leaves out a portion. The table has about 56,000 clones, around 76% seen once; the top ten hold over 0.35%. The sample was memory CD4+ T cells from blood. Every receptor here comes from an adult in good health and CMV-seronegative. Each CDR3 is given with its conserved first and last residue. D genes are given only for firm matches. Expanded clones get a size class; other rows say once, few or many, or leave the size out.

clone size	V gene	D gene	J gene	CDR3 protein	CDR3 DNA
.	TRBV11-1	.	TRBJ1-1	CASSYRVYNTEAFF	TGTGCCAGCAGTTACAGGGTCTACAACACTGAAGCTTTCTTT
.	TRBV6-6	.	TRBJ2-7	CASINSYYEQYF	TGTGCCAGCATTAACAGTTACTACGAGCAGTACTTC
.	TRBV6-6	.	TRBJ2-2	CASSYPLLANTGELFF	TGTGCCAGCAGTTACCCCCTTCTAGCCAACACCGGGGAGCTGTTTTTT
.	TRBV30	.	TRBJ1-6	CAWTPLLSSYNSPLHF	TGTGCCTGGACCCCCCTACTGAGCTCCTATAATTCACCCCTCCACTTT
.	TRBV19	.	TRBJ2-7	CASSTGPSSYEQYF	TGTGCCAGTAGTACGGGACCGTCGAGCTACGAGCAGTACTTC
.	TRBV6-6	.	TRBJ2-3	CATSRGGGEDTQYF	TGTGCCACTAGCCGCGGGGGCGGTGAAGATACGCAGTATTTT
.	TRBV19	.	TRBJ1-2	CASNNRNYGYTF	TGTGCCAGTAATAACAGGAACTATGGCTACACCTTC
few	TRBV5-1	TRBD1	TRBJ1-6	CASSMGQGEHSPLHF	TGCGCCAGCAGCATGGGACAGGGGGAACATTCACCCCTCCACTTT
.	TRBV12-2	.	TRBJ1-2	CASRLGGIYTF	TGTGCAAGTCGCTTAGGGGGGATCTACACCTTC
.	TRBV18	TRBD1	TRBJ2-2	CASSPPIGQGAGGELFF	TGTGCCAGCTCACCACCGATCGGACAGGGGGCAGGCGGGGAGCTGTTTTTT